The source of this T cell receptor beta chain is a study of blood T cell repertoires in COVID-19. Study context: Donors in the United States, Italy and Spain gave samples during acute or convalescent COVID-19. PBMCs, B-cell-depleted T cells, or T cells provided the cDNA or gDNA that made up the material.

With V trimmed by 7 bases and J by 5 bases, 4 bases remained unmatched. The CDR3 consists of 12 residues. Germline assignment: CDR1 ENHRY and CDR2 SYGVKD. In the original workflow: The assay estimated nucleated cells by amplifying reference gene primers. The table came from immunoSEQ multiplex PCR; TCRdb's copy has only in-frame clones and leaves some out. For V, J and clone size, that table is used; D and trimming come from the DNA. The repertoire consists of around 150,000 clones, with about 74% occurring once and the leading ten covering 15% to 20%. The source of this sequence is a man aged 45-60 years with acute or convalescent COVID-19. The rearrangement joins TRBV10-3 to TRBJ2-5; 7 bases agree with TRBD1. Sequences were obtained from peripheral blood. CDR3 nucleotide sequence: TGTGCCATCAACAGGGGTGGGGAGACCCAGTACTTC. Its translation: CAINRGGETQYF.